A selection of T cell receptor gamma chains follows, all from one sample in a study of gamma-delta T cells after stem cell transplantation. TCRdb re-analyzed the RT-PCR reads via CATT. The sample table includes about 78 gamma-chain clones. Sequencing input: gamma-delta T cells. Receptor source: a human donor. It is not recorded whose cells these are; they may come from a transplant donor. Each CDR3 is given with its conserved first and last residue. The order of the fields is V gene, CDR3 protein.

v_gene: TRGV2
CDR3aa: CATWDGLEDNKKLF

v_gene: TRGV8
CDR3aa: CATWDSGGGYYKKLF

v_gene: TRGV2
CDR3aa: CATWDGAGYYKKLF